This TCR beta chain was found in a study of blood T cell repertoires in COVID-19. Looking at the study overall: The samples span acute and convalescent COVID-19 from the United States, Italy and Spain. T cells, B-cell-depleted T cells, or PBMCs supplied cDNA or gDNA.

The CDR3 length is 12 residues. V gave up 7 bases and J gave up 3 bases, with 10 bases separating them. The V gene's germline CDR1 is MNHEY and CDR2 SVGAGI. Original processing methods: Amplification with reference gene primers provided the estimates of nucleated cell counts. Clones were read by immunoSEQ multiplex PCR, and TCRdb kept only the in-frame ones, dropping some. That table supplies the V and J calls and clone size; D and trimming were determined from the DNA. This table holds 210,000 or so clones, about nine tenths found once. The clonotype comes from a man in his fifties or sixties with acute or convalescent COVID-19. The chain couples TRBV6-5 to TRBJ2-7; D perhaps matches TRBD2 (6 bases). The sequencing sample was made of peripheral blood. The CDR3 DNA reads as TGTGCCAGCACCCGCGGGGTCTACGAGCAGTACTTC. Its translation: CASTRGVYEQYF.